The 4 T cell receptor beta chains reported below all come from one sample, sequenced in a study of response to subunit inactivated influenza vaccine. TCRdb re-analysed the RT-PCR reads in MiXCR, keeping a single row per CDR3 protein. The sample has a few hundred thousand distinct CDR3 sequences, around 13% seen once. The sequencing used PBMCs from blood, collected 12 days after vaccination. The receptors originated from a man aged 50 to 59 who received an inactivated influenza vaccine.

This clonotype was counted only a few times. This chain connects TRBV6-5 to TRBJ2-2; D might be TRBD1 (6 bases). V gave up 2 bases and J gave up 6 bases, with 7 bases separating them. This CDR3 has 13 amino acids. The germline V gene encodes CDR1 MNHEY and CDR2 SVGAGI. CDR3 loop: CASSYTGSGELFF. CDR3 in DNA: TGTGCCAGCAGTTACACAGGGTCCGGGGAGCTGTTTTTT.

This clonotype has only a few counts. The chain uses TRBV6-1 and TRBJ1-1; D is possibly TRBD1 (5 bases). This CDR3 comprises 16 residues. V was trimmed by 2 bases and J by 0 bases, leaving 13 bases between them. Germline V CDR1 and CDR2: MNHNS, SASEGT. CDR3: CASSELQGLVNTEAFF. CDR3 DNA: TGTGCCAGCAGTGAACTTCAGGGTCTTGTGAACACTGAAGCTTTCTTT.

This clonotype occurred a few times. This rearrangement joins TRBV2 to TRBJ2-6, with unresolved D. The CDR3 extends over 14 amino acids. Trimming took 8 bases from V and 1 from J, leaving 9 bases between them. CDR1 SNHLY and CDR2 FYNNEI come from the germline V gene. In nucleotides, the CDR3 is TGTGCCAGCGCCGACGTTTCTGGGGCCAACGTCCTGACTTTC. This translates into CASADVSGANVLTF.

This chain links TRBV3-1 with TRBJ2-3; TRBD2 agrees at 10 bases. Trimming took 0 bases from V and 1 from J; bases not matched to a gene: 10. This CDR3 spans 19 amino acids. Per germline, CDR1 LGHDT and CDR2 YNNKEL (reference sequence). The CDR3 region has the DNA TGTGCCAGCAGCCAAGATGGAAGCGGGAGGGCCCCACGCACAGATACGCAGTATTTT. Translated: CASSQDGSGRAPRTDTQYF.